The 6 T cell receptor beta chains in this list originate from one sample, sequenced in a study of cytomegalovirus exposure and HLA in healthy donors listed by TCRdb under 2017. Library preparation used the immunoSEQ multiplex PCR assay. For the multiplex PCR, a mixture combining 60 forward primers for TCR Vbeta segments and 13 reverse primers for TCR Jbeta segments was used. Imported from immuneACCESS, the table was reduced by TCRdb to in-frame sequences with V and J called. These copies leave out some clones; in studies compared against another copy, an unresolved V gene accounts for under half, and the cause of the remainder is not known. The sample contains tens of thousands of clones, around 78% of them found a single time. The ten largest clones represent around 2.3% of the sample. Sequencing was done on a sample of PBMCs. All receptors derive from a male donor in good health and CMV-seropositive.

DNA for the CDR3: TGTGCCAGCAGCCAAGTTGGGCGTTCAGGGGAGCTGTTTTTT. This encodes CASSQVGRSGELFF. V is TRBV14 and J is TRBJ2-2; D call uncertain. Germline CDR1 is SGHDN and CDR2 is FVKESK. This CDR3 region has 14 residues. The germline V and J ends were trimmed by 1 base and 8 bases, with 11 bases remaining between them. Using reference TRBV14 and TRBJ2-2 for the parts outside the CDR3, the full variable domain is EAGVTQFPSHSVIEKGQTVTLRCDPISGHDNLYWYRRVMGKEIKFLLHFVKESKQDESGMPNNRFLAERTGGTYSTLKVQPAELEDSGVYFCASSQVGRSGELFFGEGSRLTVL.

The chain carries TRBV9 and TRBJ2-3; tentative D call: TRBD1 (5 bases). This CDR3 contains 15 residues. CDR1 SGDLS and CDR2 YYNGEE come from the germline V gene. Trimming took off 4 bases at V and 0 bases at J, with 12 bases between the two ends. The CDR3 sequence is CASSSGPRSTDTQYF. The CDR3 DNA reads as TGTGCCAGCAGCTCAGGGCCGCGTAGCACAGATACGCAGTATTTT. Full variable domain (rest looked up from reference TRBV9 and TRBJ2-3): DSGVTQTPKHLITATGQRVTLRCSPRSGDLSVYWYQQSLDQGLQFLIQYYNGEERAKGNILERFSAQQFPDLHSELNLSSLELGDSALYFCASSSGPRSTDTQYFGPGTRLTVL.

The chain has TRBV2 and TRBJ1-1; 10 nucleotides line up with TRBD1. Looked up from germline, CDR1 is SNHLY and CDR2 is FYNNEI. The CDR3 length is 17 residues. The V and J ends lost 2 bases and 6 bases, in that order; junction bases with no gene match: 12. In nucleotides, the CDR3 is TGTGCCAGCAGTGAATGGGACAGGGGAGGCCCGGGGGCTGAAGCTTTCTTT. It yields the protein CASSEWDRGGPGAEAFF.

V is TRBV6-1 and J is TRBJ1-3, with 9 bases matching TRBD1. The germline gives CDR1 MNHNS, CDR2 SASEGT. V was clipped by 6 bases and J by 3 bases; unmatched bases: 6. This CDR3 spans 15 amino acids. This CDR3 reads CASRRDRVVGNTIYF. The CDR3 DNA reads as TGTGCCAGCAGGAGGGACAGGGTAGTTGGAAACACCATATATTTT.

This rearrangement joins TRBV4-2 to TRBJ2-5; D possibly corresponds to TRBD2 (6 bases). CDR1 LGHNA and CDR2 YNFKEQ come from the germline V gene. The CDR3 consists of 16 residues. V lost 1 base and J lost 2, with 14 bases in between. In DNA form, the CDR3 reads TGTGCCAGCAGCCAAGCGCCTCTGCGGGGACAAGAGACCCAGTACTTC. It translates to CASSQAPLRGQETQYF.

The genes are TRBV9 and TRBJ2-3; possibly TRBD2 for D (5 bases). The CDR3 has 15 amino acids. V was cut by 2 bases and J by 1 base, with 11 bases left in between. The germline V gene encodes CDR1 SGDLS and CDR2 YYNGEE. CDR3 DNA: TGTGCCAGCAGCGTTTCGGAGCGGCGCACAGATACGCAGTATTTT. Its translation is CASSVSERRTDTQYF.